The 20 T cell receptor beta chains listed next were all sequenced from one sample in a study of shared clonotypes between healthy human individuals. Positive CCR7 selection of CD45RO-negative cells yielded the naive CD8 cells, and terminally differentiated effector memory CD45RA+ cells were excluded. The method was immunoSEQ multiplex PCR; TCRdb's version includes in-frame clones alone and lacks a portion of them. The table shows 2 million to 2.5 million clones, with less than 95% occurring only once. Sequencing used naive CD8+ T cells sorted from blood. These receptors were taken from a man between 18 and 29 years old in good health.

This chain connects TRBV27 to TRBJ1-2; 7 bases map to TRBD1. This CDR3 is built from 16 residues. The ends lost 3 bases at V and 7 bases at J; junction bases unmatched: 14. Germline values: CDR1 MNHEY, CDR2 SMNVEV (reference sequence). The CDR3 protein is CASSLYRGKNRVGYTF. As DNA, the CDR3 is TGTGCCAGCAGTTTGTACAGGGGAAAAAATAGGGTTGGCTACACCTTC.

CDR3 region: CASSPETSGGSSTDTQYF. The CDR3 DNA sequence: TGTGCCAGCAGCCCTGAGACTAGCGGGGGTTCTAGCACAGATACGCAGTATTTT. The rearrangement links TRBV7-9 to TRBJ2-3; 12 bases agree with TRBD2. The CDR3 has 18 residues. Germline V lookup: CDR1 SEHNR, CDR2 FQNEAQ (reference sequence). Trimming removed 5 bases from V and 0 bases from J; junction bases left unmatched: 9. The full variable domain, with the rest looked up from reference TRBV7-9 and TRBJ2-3, is DTGVSQNPRHKITKRGQNVTFRCDPISEHNRLYWYRQTLGQGPEFLTYFQNEAQLEKSRLLSDRFSAERPKGSFSTLEIQRTEQGDSAMYLCASSPETSGGSSTDTQYFGPGTRLTVL.

The V and J genes are TRBV12-5 and TRBJ2-1; D is possibly TRBD1 (5 bases). Germline-derived CDR1 and CDR2 are LGHNT and FRNRAP. The CDR3 is made up of 13 amino acids. V lost 7 bases to trimming and J lost 4 bases, with 11 bases between them. The CDR3 bases are TGTGCTAGTGCGGACGCAGGGTACAATGAGCAGTTCTTC. Residues: CASADAGYNEQFF.

J is TRBJ2-7 and V is TRBV2; D perhaps matches TRBD1 (5 bases). This CDR3 has 14 amino acids. CDR1 is SNHLY, CDR2 FYNNEI, per germline. V was shortened by 8 bases and J by 4 bases, with 18 bases between the two germline ends. CDR3 loop: CASAHDSVSYEQYF. The CDR3 nucleotides are TGTGCCAGCGCCCATGACAGCGTATCGTACGAGCAGTACTTC.

This sequence joins TRBV5-4 and TRBJ2-2; a weak D match, TRBD2 (6 bases). In germline, CDR1 is SGHNT, CDR2 YYREEE (reference sequence). V was cut by 1 base and J by 4 bases, with 11 bases left in between. This CDR3 contains 15 residues. In DNA, the CDR3 is TGTGCCAGCAGCTTGTCGGGAGAGAGCACCGGGGAGCTGTTTTTT. The encoded protein is CASSLSGESTGELFF.

The chain is built from TRBV7-9 and TRBJ1-3; D unresolved. V dropped 3 bases and J dropped 0 bases, with 9 bases sitting between them. The CDR3 runs to 15 residues. CDR1 SEHNR and CDR2 FQNEAQ come from the germline V gene (reference sequence). DNA for the CDR3: TGTGCCAGCAGCTTTCGGGAGAGCTCTGGAAACACCATATATTTT. It specifies CASSFRESSGNTIYF.

The chain uses TRBV6-5 and TRBJ2-2; D remains unclear. Per the germline V gene, CDR1 is MNHEY and CDR2 is SVGAGI. V lost 2 bases to trimming and J lost 1 base, with 8 bases between them. The CDR3 runs 15 residues. The CDR3 loop is CASSYALENTGELFF. The CDR3 DNA follows: TGTGCCAGCAGTTACGCCCTCGAGAACACCGGGGAGCTGTTTTTT.

CDR3 in amino acids: CASRLRTALSYGYTF. The CDR3 bases are TGTGCCAGCAGGCTTAGGACAGCGTTAAGTTATGGCTACACCTTC. This chain connects TRBV6-1 to TRBJ1-2; possibly TRBD1 for D (6 bases). Germline-derived CDR1 and CDR2 are MNHNS and SASEGT. V lost 6 bases and J 5 bases, leaving 19 bases between the germline ends. The CDR3 runs 15 residues.

This sequence joins TRBV6-5 and TRBJ2-7; 10 positions match TRBD1. The ends lost 8 bases at V and 1 base at J; junction bases unmatched: 5. This CDR3 spans 14 amino acids. Per germline, CDR1 MNHEY and CDR2 SVGAGI. The CDR3 DNA sequence: TGTGCCAGCGGGACAGGGGTAGGATCCTACGAGCAGTACTTC. Its protein product is CASGTGVGSYEQYF.

This clone was seen once. The junction departs from the called germline gene at one end, perhaps through a read error. The same CDR3 can be traced to other DNA sequences in this sample. The rearrangement joins TRBV7-9 to TRBJ2-3; D is perhaps TRBD1 or TRBD2 (5 bases each). The CDR3 has 14 residues. The germline CDR1 and CDR2 sequences are SEHNR and FQNEAQ (reference sequence). The CDR3: CASSLGELTDTQYF. CDR3 sequence (DNA): TGCGCCAGCAGCCTGGGGGAGCTCACAGATACGCAGTATTTT.

Concerning this clone itself: In this CDR3 the conserved last residue, phenylalanine or tryptophan, is missing, so a read error is likely. Because the CDR3's place on the DNA is in doubt, the DNA is left out and the CDR3 is given as listed by TCRdb. The gene calls are TRBV20-1 and TRBJ1-2; the table's D call, TRBD1, was not checked against the DNA. CDR1 is DFQATT and CDR2 is SNEGSKA in the germline V gene (reference sequence). A total of 9 residues make up the CDR3, ends included. CDR3 protein: CSARAWPDH.

The chain uses TRBV18 and TRBJ2-1; TRBD2 agrees at 11 bases. The germline gives CDR1 KGHSH, CDR2 LQKENI. V shed 4 bases, J shed 5 bases, and the junction held 7 bases outside the gene matches. The CDR3 consists of 16 residues. The DNA for the CDR3 is TGTGCCAGCTCACTGCAACCGGGACTAGCGGACAATGAGCAGTTCTTC. Amino acids: CASSLQPGLADNEQFF.

The rearrangement joins TRBV4-1 to TRBJ2-1; 7 nucleotides line up with TRBD1. Germline CDR1 and CDR2: MGHRA and YSYEKL. After removal of 4 bases from V and 7 bases from J, the junction contained 4 bases not matched to a gene. The length of the CDR3 is 13 residues. As DNA, the CDR3 is TGCGCCAGCAGCCTGGGACAGTGGAATGAGCAGTTCTTC. Its translation is CASSLGQWNEQFF.

This sequence joins TRBV11-2 and TRBJ2-1; the match to TRBD1 covers 9 bases. The CDR3 runs to 15 residues. Germline-derived CDR1 and CDR2 are SGHAT and FQNNGV. The V segment lost 5 bases and the J segment 4 bases; nucleotides outside the gene matches: 6. The CDR3 loop reads CASSLGQGQYNEQFF. CDR3 DNA: TGTGCCAGCAGCCTGGGACAGGGACAGTACAATGAGCAGTTCTTC.

V and J are TRBV10-3 and TRBJ2-1; a weak D match, TRBD2 (5 bases). From germline, CDR1 is ENHRY and CDR2 SYGVKD. The V gene lost 0 bases and the J gene lost 0 bases, with 18 bases spanning the gap. This CDR3 comprises 19 residues. CDR3 sequence: CAISESGLASSSSYNEQFF. The CDR3 DNA reads TGTGCCATCAGTGAGTCTGGGCTAGCTAGCAGCAGCTCCTACAATGAGCAGTTCTTC.

The V call is TRBV5-4, the J call TRBJ2-1; TRBD2 matches 7 bases. CDR3 length equals 13 residues. Unmatched junction bases numbered 8, after V lost 7 bases and J lost 7 bases. Germline CDR1 is SGHNT and CDR2 is YYREEE (reference sequence). CDR3 nucleotides: TGTGCCAGCTGGGTAGCGGGCCAGAATGAGCAGTTCTTC. Translating gives CASWVAGQNEQFF.

The chain uses TRBV9 and TRBJ2-3; TRBD2 aligns across 7 bases. Germline trimming cut 5 bases from V and 0 bases from J; bases unmatched to any gene: 6. The CDR3 loop spans 15 amino acids. Germline lookup yields CDR1 SGDLS and CDR2 YYNGEE. DNA of the CDR3: TGTGCCAGCAGTATTTCGGGGGGTAGCACAGATACGCAGTATTTT. Translation gives CASSISGGSTDTQYF.

Worth noting for this clone: The junction departs from germline at one end; a sequencing error may be responsible. The same CDR3 arises from other DNA sequences in this sample as well. The rearrangement uses TRBV7-7 and TRBJ2-7, with no clear D. In germline, CDR1 is SSHAT, CDR2 FNYEAQ (reference sequence). The CDR3 sequence is 14 residues long. CDR3 nucleotides: TGTGCTAGCAGCTTAGGCGCCGGAGCCTACGAGCAGTACTTC. Its translation is CASSLGAGAYEQYF.

The chain links TRBV5-6 to TRBJ2-7, with no clear D. This CDR3 is 13 amino acids long. CDR1 is SGHDT and CDR2 is YYEEEE in the germline V gene. Trimming pared 1 base from V and 2 bases from J, leaving 7 bases between. The CDR3 sequence: CASSLWPTYEQYF. CDR3 coding DNA: TGTGCCAGCAGCTTGTGGCCCACCTACGAGCAGTACTTC.

The chain employs TRBV27 and TRBJ2-2, with TRBD1 as a possible D gene (6 bases). Trimming stripped 4 bases from V and 5 bases from J, with 14 bases between. The CDR3 covers 15 residues. CDR1 is MNHEY, CDR2 SMNVEV, per germline (reference sequence). CDR3: CASSSWTEGTGELFF. CDR3 bases: TGTGCCAGCAGTTCGTGGACAGAGGGAACCGGGGAGCTGTTTTTT.